Listed below are T cell receptor beta chains from one sample, sequenced in a study of cytomegalovirus exposure and HLA in healthy donors. Profiling relied on immunoSEQ multiplex PCR, and the TCRdb table lists in-frame clones only, not all of them. The sample consists of 150,000 to 200,000 clones, around 79% of them appearing once. The sample comprised PBMCs. These receptors were taken from a man aged 40-49 years in good health and CMV-seropositive. The CDR3 runs from the conserved cysteine through the conserved F or W. The order of the fields is CDR3 length, clone size, V gene, D gene, J gene, CDR3 DNA, CDR3 protein. D genes are given only for firm matches. Size tells how often a clone was seen (once, few, many) or the class of an expanded clone, and some rows leave it out.

cdr3_length: 10
clone_size: NA
v_call: TRBV20-1
d_call: NA
j_call: TRBJ2-1
cdr3_nt: TGCAGTGCTAGGAGTGAGCGGCAGTTCTTC
cdr3_aa: CSARSERQFF

cdr3_length: 14
clone_size: NA
v_call: TRBV6-4
d_call: NA
j_call: TRBJ1-2
cdr3_nt: TGTGCCAGCAGTGACTCTGGCACAGGAAGGGGCTACACCTTC
cdr3_aa: CASSDSGTGRGYTF

cdr3_length: 15
clone_size: NA
v_call: TRBV6-5
d_call: NA
j_call: TRBJ1-2
cdr3_nt: TGTGCCAGCAGTTACCGCAGGACGGGGATCTATGGCTACACCTTC
cdr3_aa: CASSYRRTGIYGYTF

cdr3_length: 13
clone_size: few
v_call: TRBV19
d_call: TRBD1
j_call: TRBJ1-3
cdr3_nt: TGTGCCAGTTTGGACAGGGCTGGAAACACCATATATTTT
cdr3_aa: CASLDRAGNTIYF

cdr3_length: 13
clone_size: once
v_call: TRBV9
d_call: NA
j_call: TRBJ2-5
cdr3_nt: TGTGCCAGCAGCGTAGGCGTTACGGAGACCCAGTACTTC
cdr3_aa: CASSVGVTETQYF

cdr3_length: 16
clone_size: once
v_call: TRBV9
d_call: TRBD2
j_call: TRBJ2-3
cdr3_nt: TGTGCCAGCAGTGGGCAGCTTAGCGGGATGGCGGATACGCAGTATTTT
cdr3_aa: CASSGQLSGMADTQYF

cdr3_length: 16
clone_size: NA
v_call: TRBV5-1
d_call: TRBD2
j_call: TRBJ2-1
cdr3_nt: TGCGCCAGCAGACGAAACCTAGCGGGTGGGCGGAATGAGCAGTTCTTC
cdr3_aa: CASRRNLAGGRNEQFF

cdr3_length: 12
clone_size: few
v_call: TRBV5-6
d_call: TRBD1
j_call: TRBJ1-1
cdr3_nt: TGTGCCAGCAGCGGGCAGGACAGGGGAGCTTTCTTT
cdr3_aa: CASSGQDRGAFF

cdr3_length: 16
clone_size: once
v_call: TRBV19
d_call: TRBD1
j_call: TRBJ1-3
cdr3_nt: TGTGCCAGTAGTATCCCTCCGACAGGGCCTGGAAACACCATATATTTT
cdr3_aa: CASSIPPTGPGNTIYF

cdr3_length: 14
clone_size: NA
v_call: TRBV9
d_call: NA
j_call: TRBJ2-2
cdr3_nt: TGTGCCAGCAGCGTAGACGGGGGAACCGGGGAGCTGTTTTTT
cdr3_aa: CASSVDGGTGELFF

cdr3_length: 16
clone_size: NA
v_call: TRBV5-1
d_call: TRBD1
j_call: TRBJ2-5
cdr3_nt: TGCGCCAGCAGCTTGGAGAGAGGGGGCGTGATAGAGACCCAGTACTTC
cdr3_aa: CASSLERGGVIETQYF

cdr3_length: 12
clone_size: NA
v_call: TRBV11-3
d_call: NA
j_call: TRBJ2-5
cdr3_nt: TGTGCCAGCAGGGGGGCTGTGGAGACCCAGTACTTC
cdr3_aa: CASRGAVETQYF

cdr3_length: 15
clone_size: NA
v_call: TRBV19
d_call: NA
j_call: TRBJ2-7
cdr3_nt: TGTGCCAGTAACATACAGGTCTCCTCCGCTACGGAGCAGTACTTC
cdr3_aa: CASNIQVSSATEQYF

cdr3_length: 17
clone_size: NA
v_call: TRBV4-2
d_call: NA
j_call: TRBJ2-3
cdr3_nt: TGTGCCAGCAGCCAAGATCCGGCAGGGGTAAGCACAGATACGCAGTATTTT
cdr3_aa: CASSQDPAGVSTDTQYF

cdr3_length: 17
clone_size: NA
v_call: TRBV7-2
d_call: NA
j_call: TRBJ2-7
cdr3_nt: TGTGCCAGCAGCCCCGGTCAGGGTCGTCCGAACTCCTACGAGCAGTACTTC
cdr3_aa: CASSPGQGRPNSYEQYF

cdr3_length: 17
clone_size: once
v_call: TRBV5-1
d_call: TRBD1
j_call: TRBJ2-3
cdr3_nt: TGCGCCAGCAGCTGGGGGGGACAGGGATCTAGCACAGATACGCAGTATTTT
cdr3_aa: CASSWGGQGSSTDTQYF

cdr3_length: 12
clone_size: NA
v_call: TRBV5-1
d_call: TRBD2
j_call: TRBJ2-1
cdr3_nt: TGCGCCAGCAGCTTGAACCGGGAGGGGCAGTTCTTC
cdr3_aa: CASSLNREGQFF

cdr3_length: 12
clone_size: NA
v_call: TRBV18
d_call: NA
j_call: TRBJ1-3
cdr3_nt: TGTGCCAGCTCACCGGGAGTTAACACCATATATTTT
cdr3_aa: CASSPGVNTIYF

cdr3_length: 13
clone_size: NA
v_call: TRBV5-6
d_call: TRBD1
j_call: TRBJ1-1
cdr3_nt: TGTGCCAGCAGCACCGGGACAGGGATTGAAGCTTTCTTT
cdr3_aa: CASSTGTGIEAFF

cdr3_length: 11
clone_size: NA
v_call: TRBV10-1
d_call: NA
j_call: TRBJ2-2
cdr3_nt: TGCGCCAGCGGGTCGGGCGGGGAGCTGTTTTTT
cdr3_aa: CASGSGGELFF